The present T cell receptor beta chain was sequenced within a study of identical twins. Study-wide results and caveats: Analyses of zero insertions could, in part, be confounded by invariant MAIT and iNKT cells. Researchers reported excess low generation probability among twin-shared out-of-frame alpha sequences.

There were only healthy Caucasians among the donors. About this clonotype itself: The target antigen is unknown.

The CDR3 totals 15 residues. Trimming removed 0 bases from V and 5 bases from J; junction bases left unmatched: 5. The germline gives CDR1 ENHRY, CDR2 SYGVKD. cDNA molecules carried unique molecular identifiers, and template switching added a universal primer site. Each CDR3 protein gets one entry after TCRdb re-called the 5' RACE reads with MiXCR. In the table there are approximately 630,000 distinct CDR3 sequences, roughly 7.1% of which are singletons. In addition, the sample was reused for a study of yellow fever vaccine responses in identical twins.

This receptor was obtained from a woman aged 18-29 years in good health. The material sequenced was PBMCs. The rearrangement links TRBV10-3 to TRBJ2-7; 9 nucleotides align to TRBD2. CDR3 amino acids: CAISESGVAGDEQYV. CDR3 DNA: TGTGCCATCAGTGAGTCAGGAGTAGCGGGGGACGAGCAGTACGTC.